This TCR beta chain was observed in a study of tissue T cells after allogeneic stem cell transplantation. Study details: Of the grafts for graft-versus-host disease patients, several were unmodified and three CD34-selected.

V was pared by 0 bases and J by 3 bases, with 5 bases between. Germline loops: CDR1 MNHEY, CDR2 SVGEGT. The CDR3 loop spans 14 amino acids. The assay was immunoSEQ multiplex PCR, and TCRdb's table has in-frame clones only and misses some. The sample records 26,000 or so clones, about 89% being singletons. Regarding this clone: Its antigen is still unknown.

Regarding the study as a whole: Anatomically similar tissues had similar TCR repertoires within each patient. Tissue-detected TCR repertoire was only partly captured by blood and spleen T cells. This small cohort was clinically heterogeneous, and sampling depth was a limitation.

The rearrangement uses TRBV6-2 or TRBV6-3 and TRBJ2-2; D is unresolved. The specimen was blood, collected before transplantation. The TCR comes from a male donor aged 60 or over who later had graft-versus-host disease after an allogeneic stem cell transplant. As DNA, the CDR3 is TGTGCCAGCAGTTACTCGACGGACACCGGGGAGCTGTTTTTT. Translating gives CASSYSTDTGELFF.